The table lists the clone carrying this TCR beta chain with a few counts. Antigen specificity is unknown. The record originates from a study of CD8+ T cells in alopecia areata. Study-level background: Among treated patients, oral tofacitinib was administered at 5 to 10 mg twice daily.

The CDR3 has 14 residues. CDR1 is SQVTM, CDR2 ANQGSEA, per germline. V was pared by 4 bases and J by 2 bases, with 14 bases between. As the sequencing template, cDNA was produced by extracting RNA and reverse transcribing it. Generated by immunoSEQ multiplex PCR, the TCRdb table keeps only in-frame clones and is missing some. The data show roughly 120,000 clones, around 53% seen once. Study results and limitations: Mice gave a clearer picture of TCR sharing than patients did, possibly for HLA-related reasons. Uncertainty about whether baseline CD8+ expansion is linked to response remains, with one nonresponder.

The sample's treatment: oral pan-JAK inhibitor, 5-10 mg twice daily. The sequence was obtained from a human donor with alopecia areata. The chain carries TRBV29-1 and TRBJ1-2, with D unresolved. This specimen consisted of CD4+ T cells sorted from blood, obtained at week 4, from a patient treated with tofacitinib. This CDR3 is CSVGLNGINYGYTF. The CDR3 nucleotides read TGCAGCGTTGGTCTGAACGGAATAAACTATGGCTACACCTTC.